Shown below are 3 T cell receptor beta chains from a single sample sequenced in a study of post-analysis software for immune sequencing data. Whole-study results and caveats: Patients had higher frequencies than controls of four to six TRBV segments, including TRBV5-6, TRBV5-1 and TRBV20-1.

Their antigens remain unidentified. Carried by the TCR beta cDNA libraries were unique molecular identifiers. MiXCR, run by TCRdb on the PCR reads, gives a single entry per CDR3 protein. The data show hundreds of thousands of distinct CDR3 sequences, under 55% seen once. Input material: blood. These TCRs come from a girl aged 10-17 years with multiple sclerosis.

In regard to this clonotype: One junction end disagrees with the germline gene, perhaps due to a read error. The V gene is TRBV4-3, the J gene TRBJ2-6, with D maybe TRBD1 (6 bases). The CDR3 consists of 19 residues. The germline CDR1 and CDR2 sequences are LGHNA and YSLEER. The CDR3 DNA is TGCGCCAGCAGCCCGCGGACAGTTGGGGGTCTCTCTGGGGCCAACGTCCGGACTTTC. Translated, it gives CASSPRTVGGLSGANVRTF.

This clonotype has just a few counts. For the CDR3, the DNA is TGTGCCAGCAGTTTACCCAGACAGGCTTCTAATTCACCCCTCCACTTT. This gives the protein CASSLPRQASNSPLHF. This chain joins TRBV27 and TRBJ1-6; TRBD1 might be the D (6 bases). Germline CDR1 reads MNHEY; CDR2 reads SMNVEV (reference sequence). Trimming shortened V by 2 bases and J by 6 bases, and 14 bases separated the two germline ends. The CDR3 runs 16 residues.

This clonotype has a handful of counts. The CDR3 reads CASSLVGYTDTQYF. In DNA, the CDR3 is TGTGCCAGCAGCTTAGTCGGGTACACAGATACGCAGTATTTT. The chain links TRBV7-2 to TRBJ2-3; D not resolved. Germline V gene lookup returns CDR1 SGHTA and CDR2 FQGNSA. V gave up 1 base and J gave up 2 bases, with 7 bases separating them. The CDR3 sequence is 14 residues long.